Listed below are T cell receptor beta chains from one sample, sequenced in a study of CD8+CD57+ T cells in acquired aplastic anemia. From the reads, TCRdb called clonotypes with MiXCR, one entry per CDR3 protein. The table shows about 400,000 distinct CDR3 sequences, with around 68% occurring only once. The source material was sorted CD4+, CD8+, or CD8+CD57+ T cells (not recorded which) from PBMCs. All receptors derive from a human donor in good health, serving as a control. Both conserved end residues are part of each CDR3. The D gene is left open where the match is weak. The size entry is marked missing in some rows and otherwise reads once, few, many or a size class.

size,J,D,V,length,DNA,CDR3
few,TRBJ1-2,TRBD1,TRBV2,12,TGTGCCAGCACCGGGACAGGGGGCGCATGGCTCTTC,CASTGTGGAWLF
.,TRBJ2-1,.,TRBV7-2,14,TGTGCCAGCAGGGTCCAGGGATGGGCTGTTGTTCGGGCCTTC,CASRVQGWAVVRAF
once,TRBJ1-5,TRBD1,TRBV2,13,TGTGCCAGCAAGGGACAGTGGGATCAGCCCCAGCATTTT,CASKGQWDQPQHF
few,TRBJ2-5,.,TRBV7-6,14,TGTGCCAGCATTAGTCAGGGTCTTGTGGAGACCCAGTACTTC,CASISQGLVETQYF
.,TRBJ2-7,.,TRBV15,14,TGTGCCACCAGCAGAGATTCCAGGAGCTACGAGCAGTACTTC,CATSRDSRSYEQYF
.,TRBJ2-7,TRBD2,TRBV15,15,TGTGCCACCAGCAGAGAAGTAGGGAGGGACGGGGAGCAGTACTTC,CATSREVGRDGEQYF
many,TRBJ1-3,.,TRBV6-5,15,TGTGCCAGCAGTTACTCTCGCATTCTGGGTAACACCATATATTTT,CASSYSRILGNTIYF
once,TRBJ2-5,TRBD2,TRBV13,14,TGTGCCAGCAGCTCGAGCGGGGTTGAAGAGACCCAGTACTTC,CASSSSGVEETQYF
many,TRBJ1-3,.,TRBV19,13,TGTGCCAGTAGAATGGGGGCTGGAAACACCATATATTTT,CASRMGAGNTIYF
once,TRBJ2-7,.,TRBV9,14,TGTGCCAGCAGCGTAGGGGTCGATCCCTACGAGCAGTACTTC,CASSVGVDPYEQYF
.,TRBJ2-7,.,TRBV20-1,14,TGCAGTGCCCTTGGACTGAGGGGGAGCAACGAGCAGTACTTC,CSALGLRGSNEQYF
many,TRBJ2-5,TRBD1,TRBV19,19,TGTGCCAGTAGTATAGATGGAGGAGCACGGCAGGGGGCAGAAGAGACCCAGTACTTC,CASSIDGGARQGAEETQYF
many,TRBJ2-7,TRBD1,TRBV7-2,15,TGTGCCAGCAGCTTAACCGGGACAGACTCCTACGAGCAGTACTTC,CASSLTGTDSYEQYF
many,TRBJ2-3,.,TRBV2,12,TGTGCCAGCAGTGATCCAGCAGATACGCAGTATTTT,CASSDPADTQYF
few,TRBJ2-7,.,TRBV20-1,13,TGCAGTGCTAGTTACAAAAGCTCCTACGAGCAGTACTTC,CSASYKSSYEQYF
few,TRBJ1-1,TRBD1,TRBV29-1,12,TGCAGCGTGGGACAGGGGAAGACTGAAGCTTTCTTT,CSVGQGKTEAFF
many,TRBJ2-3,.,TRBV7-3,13,TGTGCCAGCAGCCCAATGGGCACAGATACGCAGTATTTT,CASSPMGTDTQYF
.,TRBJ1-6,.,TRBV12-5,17,TGTGCCAGCAGGAGAGCTGGACGGCGCGCAGATAATTCACCCCTCCACTTT,CASRRAGRRADNSPLHF
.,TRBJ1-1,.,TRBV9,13,TGTGCCAGCAGAGGACTATGGGAATCAAAAGCTTTCTTT,CASRGLWESKAFF
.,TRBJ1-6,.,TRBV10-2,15,TGCGCCAGCAGTGAGTCGATACAGGGAGATTCACCCCTCCACTTT,CASSESIQGDSPLHF
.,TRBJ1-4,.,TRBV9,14,TGTGCCAGCAGCTCCCGCGGGGGACTGAACAACGAGCTTTTT,CASSSRGGLNNELF
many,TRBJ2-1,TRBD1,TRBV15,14,TGTGCCACCAGCAGAGGGGACAGGGTCCATGAGCAGTTCTTC,CATSRGDRVHEQFF
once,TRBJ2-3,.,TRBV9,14,TGTGCCAGCAGCGTAGATATTGGGAACACCATATATTATTTT,CASSVDIGNTIYYF
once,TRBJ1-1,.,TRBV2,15,TGTGCCAGCAAGGAGAGGGGCAGGACAAATACTCAGGCTTTCTTC,CASKERGRTNTQAFF
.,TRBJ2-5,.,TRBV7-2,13,TGTGCCAGCAGCCATATGTCGGTCGGGACCCAGTACTTC,CASSHMSVGTQYF
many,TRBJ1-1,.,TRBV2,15,TGTGCCAGCAGTAGGTGGACAAGTATGAACACTGAAGCTTTCTTT,CASSRWTSMNTEAFF
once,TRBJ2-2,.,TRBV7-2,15,TGTGCCAGCAGCTACGACCGGGTGCAGGTCGGGGAGCTGTTTTTT,CASSYDRVQVGELFF
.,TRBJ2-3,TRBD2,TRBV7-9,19,TGTGCCAGCAGCTTAGGGGACGGGACTAGCGGGGGATTCACAGATACGCAGTATTTT,CASSLGDGTSGGFTDTQYF
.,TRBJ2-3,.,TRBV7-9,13,TGTGCCAGCCGCTGGGTCGATACGGATGGGCAGTATTTT,CASRWVDTDGQYF
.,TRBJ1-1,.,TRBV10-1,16,TGCGCCTGCAGTGAGTCCCGTCGGGGGGGCTTTCCTGAAGCTTTCTTT,CACSESRRGGFPEAFF
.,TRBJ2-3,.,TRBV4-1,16,TGCGCCAGCAGCCAATTACAGCGGATAAGCACAGATACGCAGTATTTT,CASSQLQRISTDTQYF
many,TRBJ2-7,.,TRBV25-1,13,TGTGCCAGCATAAGGGACGGATCCTACGAGCAGTACTTC,CASIRDGSYEQYF
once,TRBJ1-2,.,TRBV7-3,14,TGTGCCAGCACGGGGGCGGGAACACTGAAGCTTTCCTTGTTC,CASTGAGTLKLSLF
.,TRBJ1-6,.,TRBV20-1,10,TGCAGTGCTAGAGGGTCACCCCTCCACTTT,CSARGSPLHF
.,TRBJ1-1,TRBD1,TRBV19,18,TGTGCCAGTAGTATCGATGGGACAGGGACCGAGCAGGACTCCGAGGCTTTCTTT,CASSIDGTGTEQDSEAFF
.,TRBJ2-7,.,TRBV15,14,TGTGCCATCAGCTCCACCGGGGGAAAGTACGAGCAGTACTTC,CAISSTGGKYEQYF
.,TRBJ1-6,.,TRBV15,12,TGTGCCACCCCGGGGGGAAATTCACCCCTCCACTTT,CATPGGNSPLHF